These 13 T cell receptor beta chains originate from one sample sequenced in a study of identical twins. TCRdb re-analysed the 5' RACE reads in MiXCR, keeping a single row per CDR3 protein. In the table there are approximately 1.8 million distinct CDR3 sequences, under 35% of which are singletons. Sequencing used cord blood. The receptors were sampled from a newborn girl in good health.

The CDR3 coding sequence is TGTGCTACCGGGTTTTGGACCGGGGAGCTGTTTTTT. This encodes CATGFWTGELFF. The genes are TRBV19 and TRBJ2-2; the D is unclear. Germline loops: CDR1 LNHDA, CDR2 SQIVND (reference sequence). CDR3 length equals 12 residues.

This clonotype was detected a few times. For the CDR3, the DNA is TGTGCCAGCAGACCTCGGGCGGGGGAAAACATTCAGTACTTC. Translation gives CASRPRAGENIQYF. The chain recombines TRBV12-3 or TRBV12-4 with TRBJ2-4; 7 positions match TRBD2. Losses at the gene ends were 6 bases for V and 5 bases for J; bases not matched to a gene: 7. The length of the CDR3 is 14 residues.

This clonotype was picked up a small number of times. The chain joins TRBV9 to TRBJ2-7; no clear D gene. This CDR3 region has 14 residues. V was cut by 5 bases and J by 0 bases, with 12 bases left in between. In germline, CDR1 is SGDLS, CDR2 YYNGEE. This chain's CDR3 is CASSARASSYEQYF. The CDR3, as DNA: TGTGCCAGCAGTGCAAGAGCTTCCTCCTACGAGCAGTACTTC.

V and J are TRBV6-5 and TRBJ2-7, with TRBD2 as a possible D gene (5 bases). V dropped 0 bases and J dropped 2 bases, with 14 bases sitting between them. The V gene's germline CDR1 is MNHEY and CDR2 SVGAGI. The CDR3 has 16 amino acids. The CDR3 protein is CASSYSGSGTTYEQYF. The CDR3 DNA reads TGTGCCAGCAGTTACTCAGGAAGCGGAACCACCTACGAGCAGTACTTC.

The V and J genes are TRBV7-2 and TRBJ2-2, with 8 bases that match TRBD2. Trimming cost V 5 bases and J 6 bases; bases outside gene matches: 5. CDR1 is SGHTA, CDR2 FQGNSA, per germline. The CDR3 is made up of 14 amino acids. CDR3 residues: CASSPRTSSGELFF. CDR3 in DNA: TGTGCCAGCAGCCCCCGGACTAGCTCCGGGGAGCTGTTTTTT.

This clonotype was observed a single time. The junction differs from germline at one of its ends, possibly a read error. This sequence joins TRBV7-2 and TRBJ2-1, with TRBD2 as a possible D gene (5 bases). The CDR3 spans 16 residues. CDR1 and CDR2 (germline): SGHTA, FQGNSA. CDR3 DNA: TGTGCCAGCAGCTTAGCTTGGGAGAGCTCCTACGATGAGCAGTTCTTC. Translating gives CASSLAWESSYDEQFF. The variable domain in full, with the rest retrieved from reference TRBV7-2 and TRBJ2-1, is GAGVSQSPSNKVTEKGKDVELRCDPISGHTALYWYRQSLGQGLEFLIYFQGNSAPDKSGLPSDRFSAERTGGSVSTLTIQRTQQEDSAVYLCASSLAWESSYDEQFFGPGTRLTVL.

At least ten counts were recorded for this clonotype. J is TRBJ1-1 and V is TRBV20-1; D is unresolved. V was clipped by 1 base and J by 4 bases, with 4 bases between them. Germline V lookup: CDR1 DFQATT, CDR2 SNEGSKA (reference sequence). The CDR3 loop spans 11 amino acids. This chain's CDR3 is CSARGGTEAFF. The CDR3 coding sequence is TGCAGTGCTAGAGGGGGCACTGAAGCTTTCTTT.

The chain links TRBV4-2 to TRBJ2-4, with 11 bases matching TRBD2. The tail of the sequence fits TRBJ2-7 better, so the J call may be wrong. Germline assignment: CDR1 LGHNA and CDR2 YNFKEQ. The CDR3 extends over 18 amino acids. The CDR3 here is CASSQGPPLTSGKNEQYF. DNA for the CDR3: TGTGCCAGCAGCCAAGGCCCCCCACTGACTAGCGGGAAAAACGAGCAGTACTTC.

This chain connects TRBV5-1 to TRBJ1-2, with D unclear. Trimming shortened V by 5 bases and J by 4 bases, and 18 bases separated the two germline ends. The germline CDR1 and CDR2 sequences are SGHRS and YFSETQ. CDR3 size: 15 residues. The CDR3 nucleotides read TGCGCCAGCAGGCCCCTTGCTCCAGAGATCTATGGCTACACCTTC. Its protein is CASRPLAPEIYGYTF.

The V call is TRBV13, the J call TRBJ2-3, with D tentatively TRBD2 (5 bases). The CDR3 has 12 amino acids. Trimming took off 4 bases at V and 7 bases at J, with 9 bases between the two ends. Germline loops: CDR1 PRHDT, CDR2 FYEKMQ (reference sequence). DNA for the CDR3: TGTGCCAGCAGCTCGCGGACTCATACGCAGTATTTT. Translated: CASSSRTHTQYF.

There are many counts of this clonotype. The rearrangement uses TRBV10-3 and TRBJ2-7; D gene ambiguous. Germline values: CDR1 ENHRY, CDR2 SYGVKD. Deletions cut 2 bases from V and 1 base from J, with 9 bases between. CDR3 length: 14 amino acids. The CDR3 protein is CAISERTVSYEQYF. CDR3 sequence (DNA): TGTGCCATCAGTGAGCGTACTGTGTCCTACGAGCAGTACTTC.

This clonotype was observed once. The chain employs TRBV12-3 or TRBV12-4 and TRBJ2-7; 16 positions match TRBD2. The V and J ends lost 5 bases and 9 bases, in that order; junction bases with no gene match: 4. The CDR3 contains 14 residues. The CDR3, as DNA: TGTGCCAGCAGTCCGGGACTAGCGGGAGGGGGGCAGTACTTC. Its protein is CASSPGLAGGGQYF.

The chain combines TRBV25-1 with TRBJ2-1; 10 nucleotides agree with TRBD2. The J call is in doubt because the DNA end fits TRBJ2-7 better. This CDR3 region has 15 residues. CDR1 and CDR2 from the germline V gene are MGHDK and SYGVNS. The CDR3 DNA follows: TGTGCCAGCAGTGAGATTGGGCTAGCGGGGGCTGAGCAGTACTTC. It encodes CASSEIGLAGAEQYF.